Following are 2 T cell receptor beta chains from one sample sequenced in a study of T-cell reconstitution after alpha-beta-depleted transplantation in children. During its preparation, the TCRbeta library received unique molecular identifiers. TCRdb redid the calling of the PCR reads with MiXCR, one entry per CDR3 protein. The data contain about 480,000 distinct CDR3 sequences, about an eighth of them singletons. The input for sequencing was PBMCs from the stem cell graft donor, taken from the stem cell graft. The receptors were sampled from a human donor who donated a stem cell graft to a child with combined immunodeficiency.

The chain uses TRBV5-1 and TRBJ2-5; the D gene could be TRBD1 or TRBD2 (5 bases each). Germline lookup yields CDR1 SGHRS and CDR2 YFSETQ. V dropped 3 bases and J dropped 2 bases, with 11 bases sitting between them. This CDR3 is 14 amino acids long. The CDR3 reads CASSSPGPQETQYF. DNA of the CDR3: TGCGCCAGCAGCTCTCCGGGACCGCAAGAGACCCAGTACTTC.

In its sample, this clonotype was seen a few times. This chain uses TRBV30 with TRBJ1-4; D not resolved. The germline V and J ends were trimmed by 0 bases and 5 bases, with 13 bases remaining between them. The CDR3 covers 15 residues. Germline CDR1 reads GTSNPN; CDR2 reads SVGIG (reference sequence). CDR3 region: CAWSVGPWRNEKLFF. CDR3 DNA sequence: TGTGCCTGGAGTGTAGGGCCGTGGCGCAATGAAAAACTGTTTTTT.